This T cell receptor (beta chain) comes out of a study of cytomegalovirus exposure and HLA in healthy donors. TCRdb's copy holds only in-frame clones and misses some; the assay was immunoSEQ multiplex PCR. The profile shows around 400,000 clones, roughly 88% of them singletons. It was the approximately 120-subject validation cohort, separate from the roughly 700-subject first cohort, to which the donors belonged. Overall study results and limits: Cytomegalovirus-associated TCR beta chains were listed, numbering some 180.

This clone was observed a few times. No antigen is known for it. The CDR3 is 13 amino acids. This clonotype was sampled from a woman aged 18-30 years in good health and CMV-seronegative. The source material was PBMCs. V and J are TRBV21-1 and TRBJ1-5. TRBV21-1 has pseudogene status. The CDR3 reads CASEGGSNQPQHF. In nucleotides, the CDR3 is TGTGCCAGCGAAGGAGGTAGCAATCAGCCCCAGCATTTT.